This T cell receptor beta chain was documented in a study of shared clonotypes between healthy human individuals. TCRdb keeps only in-frame clones here, not all; method: immunoSEQ multiplex PCR. The sample includes roughly 1 million clones, more than 65% of them seen just once. Deletions cut 4 bases from V and 1 base from J, with 11 bases between. Germline lookup yields CDR1 SGHRS and CDR2 YFSETQ. The CDR3 length is 14 residues. This clone has a single count. This TCR derives from a man younger than 30 in good health. The chain employs TRBV5-1 and TRBJ2-5, with D perhaps TRBD2 (5 bases). The sequenced sample was memory CD4+ T cells sorted from blood. As for subset: CD45RA-negative fraction. The CDR3 region is CASSADLGQETQYF. The CDR3 DNA is TGCGCCAGCAGCGCGGACTTGGGCCAAGAGACCCAGTACTTC.